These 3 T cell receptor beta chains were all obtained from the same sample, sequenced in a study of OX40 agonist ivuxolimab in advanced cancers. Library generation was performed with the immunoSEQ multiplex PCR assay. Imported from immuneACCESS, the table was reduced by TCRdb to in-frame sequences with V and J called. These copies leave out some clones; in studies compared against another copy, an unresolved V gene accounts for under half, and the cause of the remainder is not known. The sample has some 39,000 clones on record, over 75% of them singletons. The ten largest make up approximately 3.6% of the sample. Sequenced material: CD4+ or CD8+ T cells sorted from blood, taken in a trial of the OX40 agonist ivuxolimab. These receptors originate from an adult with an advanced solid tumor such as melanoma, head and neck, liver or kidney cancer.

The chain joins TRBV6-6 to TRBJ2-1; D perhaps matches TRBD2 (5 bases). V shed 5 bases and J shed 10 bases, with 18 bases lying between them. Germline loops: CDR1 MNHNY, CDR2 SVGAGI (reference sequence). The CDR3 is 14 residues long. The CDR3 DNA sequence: TGTGCCAGCAGTGACGGACTGGTCCGGAGCGAGCAGTTCTTC. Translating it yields CASSDGLVRSEQFF.

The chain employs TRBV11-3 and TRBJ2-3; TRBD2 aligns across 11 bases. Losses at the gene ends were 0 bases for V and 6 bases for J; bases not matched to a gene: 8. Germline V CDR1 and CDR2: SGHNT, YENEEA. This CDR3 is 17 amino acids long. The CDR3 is CASSLEVAGGLRDTQYF. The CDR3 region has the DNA TGTGCCAGCAGCTTAGAAGTAGCGGGAGGGCTCCGTGATACGCAGTATTTT.

CDR3 nucleotides: TGTGCCAGCAGTTCCAGGGTGGACACTGAAGCTTTCTTT. It specifies CASSSRVDTEAFF. The chain is built from TRBV19 and TRBJ1-1; D possibly corresponds to TRBD1 (5 bases). The CDR3 is 13 amino acids. The germline CDR1 and CDR2 sequences are LNHDA and SQIVND (reference sequence). V lost 9 bases to trimming and J lost 3 bases, with 14 bases between them.